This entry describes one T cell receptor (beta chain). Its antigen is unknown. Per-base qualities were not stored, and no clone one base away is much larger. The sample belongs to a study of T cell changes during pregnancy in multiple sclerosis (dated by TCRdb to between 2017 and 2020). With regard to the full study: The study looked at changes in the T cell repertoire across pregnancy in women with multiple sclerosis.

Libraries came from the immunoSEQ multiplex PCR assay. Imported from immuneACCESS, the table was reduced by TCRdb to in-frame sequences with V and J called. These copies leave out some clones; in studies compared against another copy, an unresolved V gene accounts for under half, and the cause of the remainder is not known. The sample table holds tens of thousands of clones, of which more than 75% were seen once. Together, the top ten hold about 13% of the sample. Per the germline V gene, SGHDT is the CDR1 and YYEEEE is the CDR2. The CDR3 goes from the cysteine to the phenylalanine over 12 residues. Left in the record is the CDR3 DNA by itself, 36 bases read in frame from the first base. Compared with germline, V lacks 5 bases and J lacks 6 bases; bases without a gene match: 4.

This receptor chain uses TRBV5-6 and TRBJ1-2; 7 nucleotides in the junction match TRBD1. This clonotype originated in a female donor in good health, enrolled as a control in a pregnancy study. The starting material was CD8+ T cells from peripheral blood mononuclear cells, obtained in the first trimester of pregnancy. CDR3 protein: CASSRQGDGYTF. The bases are TGTGCCAGCAGTCGTCAGGGGGATGGCTACACCTTC.